This entry describes one T cell receptor (beta chain). These data belong to a study of shared clonotypes between healthy human individuals. The CDR3 extends over 18 amino acids. CDR1 is SEHNR, CDR2 FQNEAQ, per germline (reference sequence). V was trimmed by 4 bases and J by 3 bases, leaving 24 bases between them. In the original analysis: ImmunoSEQ supplied junction-only sequences lacking quality scores, so filtering was different. Data came from immunoSEQ multiplex PCR; TCRdb stores just in-frame clones and leaves some out. For V, J and clone size, that table is used; D and trimming come from the DNA. This sample has 2,500,000 or so clones, with more than 85% found just once. Every donor, a Caucasian adult, lived in Nashville, Tennessee. Division of CD4+ cells produced a CD45RA+ naive subset and a CD45RA-negative memory subset.

The chain joins TRBV7-9 to TRBJ1-2, with D possibly being TRBD1 (6 bases). Specimen: naive CD4+ T cells from PBMCs. This sample's subset: CD45RA+ positively selected. The TCR comes from a young man in good health. Some clones in this sample may be carry-over from other donors' samples. CDR3 protein: CASSSSPGMQGHYYGYTF. DNA for the CDR3: TGTGCCAGCAGCTCCTCCCCGGGAATGCAGGGGCATTACTATGGCTACACCTTC.